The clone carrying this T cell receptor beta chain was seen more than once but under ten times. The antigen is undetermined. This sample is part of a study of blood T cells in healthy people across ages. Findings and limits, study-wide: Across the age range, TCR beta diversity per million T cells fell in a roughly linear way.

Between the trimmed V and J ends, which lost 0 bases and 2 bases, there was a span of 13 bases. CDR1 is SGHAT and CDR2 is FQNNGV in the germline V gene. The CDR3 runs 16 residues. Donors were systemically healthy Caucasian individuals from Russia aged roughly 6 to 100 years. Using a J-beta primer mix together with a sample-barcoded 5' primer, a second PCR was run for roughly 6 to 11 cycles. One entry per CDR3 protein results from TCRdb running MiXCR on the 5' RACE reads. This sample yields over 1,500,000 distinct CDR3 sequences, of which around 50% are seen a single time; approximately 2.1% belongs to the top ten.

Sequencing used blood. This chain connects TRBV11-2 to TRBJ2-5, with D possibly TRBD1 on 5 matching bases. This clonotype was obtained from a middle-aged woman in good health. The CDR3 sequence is CASSLDVPYRQETQYF. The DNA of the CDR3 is TGTGCCAGCAGCTTAGATGTCCCCTACAGGCAAGAGACCCAGTACTTC.